This entry is about one TCR beta chain. The age range of participants was about 18 to 95 years, with residence in approximately 25 US areas. Recovered status in Cohort 3 required two negative PCRs, clearance, or symptom resolution. These data belong to a study of blood T cell repertoires in COVID-19. For the study at large: Material from acute and convalescent COVID-19 was sourced from the United States, Italy and Spain. The cDNA or gDNA used as material had been derived from T cells, B-cell-depleted T cells, or PBMCs.

The method was immunoSEQ multiplex PCR; TCRdb's version includes in-frame clones alone and lacks a portion of them. This repertoire shows hundreds of thousands of clones, roughly nine tenths found once; its top ten account for around 1.1%. The V gene's germline CDR1 is SGDLS and CDR2 YYNGEE. CDR3 length: 15 residues. Trimming took 3 bases from V and 1 from J; bases not matched to a gene: 2. The source is a man younger than 45 who had recovered from COVID-19. The gene calls are TRBV9 and TRBJ2-7; 12 nucleotides line up with TRBD2. Sequenced sample: PBMCs or T cells enriched from blood (not recorded which). The DNA for the CDR3 is TGTGCCAGCAGCGGACTAGCGGGGGATTCCTACGAGCAGTACTTC. It yields the protein CASSGLAGDSYEQYF.